This is a list of T cell receptor beta chains from one sample in a study of regulatory T cells in long-lasting Graves disease. Each CDR3 protein is one row after TCRdb ran MiXCR on the multiplex PCR reads. The repertoire holds 350,000 to 550,000 distinct CDR3 sequences, about 14% seen once, with approximately 15% in the top ten. A further study also used this sample, focusing on T cells in Graves' hyperthyroidism and ophthalmopathy.

The sample was peripheral blood mononuclear cells (PBMCs), taken at new diagnosis, from a patient treated with antithyroid drugs. The receptors shown here come from a woman aged 45-65 years with Graves disease. Both conserved end residues are part of each CDR3. D genes are given only for firm matches. Only some rows state a clone size, as once, few, many or a class for expanded clones.

J | V | D | size | DNA | CDR3
TRBJ2-7 | TRBV10-3 | - | many | TGTGCCATAGCGGACGACTACGAGCAGTACTTC | CAIADDYEQYF
TRBJ2-7 | TRBV29-1 | TRBD1 | many | TGCAGCGTTGTCACAGGGGTGTCAAGCCCCTACGAGCAGTACTTC | CSVVTGVSSPYEQYF
TRBJ1-4 | TRBV29-1 | - | many | TGCAGCGTTGTTACCGGGCATGGAGAAAAACTGTTTTTT | CSVVTGHGEKLFF
TRBJ2-7 | TRBV7-7 | TRBD1 | - | TGTGCTAGCAGCCCCGGGACAGGGGCAAAGAACGAGCAGTACTTC | CASSPGTGAKNEQYF
TRBJ2-5 | TRBV10-3 | TRBD2 | many | TGTGCCATCAGTGAGTCGTTTCTAGCGGGAAAGAAGAAGCGTAAAGAGACCCAGTACTTC | CAISESFLAGKKKRKETQYF
TRBJ2-1 | TRBV6-1 | - | few | TGTGCCAGCAGAGGATCGCATGAGCAGTTCTTC | CASRGSHEQFF
TRBJ1-5 | TRBV3-1 | - | - | TGTGCCAGCAGCCAGTCTGACCCAAGAGAAAATCAGCCCCAGCATTTT | CASSQSDPRENQPQHF
TRBJ2-1 | TRBV2 | TRBD2 | many | TGTGCCAGCAGTGAAGGGGATAGCGGGATCCCCTACAATGAGCAGTTCTTC | CASSEGDSGIPYNEQFF
TRBJ1-1 | TRBV19 | TRBD1 | few | TGTGCCAGTAACTGGGACAGGGGCACTGAAGCTTTCTTT | CASNWDRGTEAFF
TRBJ2-5 | TRBV4-2 | - | - | TGTGCCAGCAGCCTGAATTTCGCGGGGACGGGTAGTGAGACCCAGTACTTC | CASSLNFAGTGSETQYF
TRBJ1-1 | TRBV7-9 | TRBD1 | few | TGTGCCAGCAGCCGGGGACAGTCCCTTAGAGGGAACACTGAAGCTTTCTTT | CASSRGQSLRGNTEAFF
TRBJ2-7 | TRBV5-8 | TRBD2 | few | TGTGCCAGCAGCTCGTGGACTAGATTAGGGGTCGAGCAGTACTTC | CASSSWTRLGVEQYF